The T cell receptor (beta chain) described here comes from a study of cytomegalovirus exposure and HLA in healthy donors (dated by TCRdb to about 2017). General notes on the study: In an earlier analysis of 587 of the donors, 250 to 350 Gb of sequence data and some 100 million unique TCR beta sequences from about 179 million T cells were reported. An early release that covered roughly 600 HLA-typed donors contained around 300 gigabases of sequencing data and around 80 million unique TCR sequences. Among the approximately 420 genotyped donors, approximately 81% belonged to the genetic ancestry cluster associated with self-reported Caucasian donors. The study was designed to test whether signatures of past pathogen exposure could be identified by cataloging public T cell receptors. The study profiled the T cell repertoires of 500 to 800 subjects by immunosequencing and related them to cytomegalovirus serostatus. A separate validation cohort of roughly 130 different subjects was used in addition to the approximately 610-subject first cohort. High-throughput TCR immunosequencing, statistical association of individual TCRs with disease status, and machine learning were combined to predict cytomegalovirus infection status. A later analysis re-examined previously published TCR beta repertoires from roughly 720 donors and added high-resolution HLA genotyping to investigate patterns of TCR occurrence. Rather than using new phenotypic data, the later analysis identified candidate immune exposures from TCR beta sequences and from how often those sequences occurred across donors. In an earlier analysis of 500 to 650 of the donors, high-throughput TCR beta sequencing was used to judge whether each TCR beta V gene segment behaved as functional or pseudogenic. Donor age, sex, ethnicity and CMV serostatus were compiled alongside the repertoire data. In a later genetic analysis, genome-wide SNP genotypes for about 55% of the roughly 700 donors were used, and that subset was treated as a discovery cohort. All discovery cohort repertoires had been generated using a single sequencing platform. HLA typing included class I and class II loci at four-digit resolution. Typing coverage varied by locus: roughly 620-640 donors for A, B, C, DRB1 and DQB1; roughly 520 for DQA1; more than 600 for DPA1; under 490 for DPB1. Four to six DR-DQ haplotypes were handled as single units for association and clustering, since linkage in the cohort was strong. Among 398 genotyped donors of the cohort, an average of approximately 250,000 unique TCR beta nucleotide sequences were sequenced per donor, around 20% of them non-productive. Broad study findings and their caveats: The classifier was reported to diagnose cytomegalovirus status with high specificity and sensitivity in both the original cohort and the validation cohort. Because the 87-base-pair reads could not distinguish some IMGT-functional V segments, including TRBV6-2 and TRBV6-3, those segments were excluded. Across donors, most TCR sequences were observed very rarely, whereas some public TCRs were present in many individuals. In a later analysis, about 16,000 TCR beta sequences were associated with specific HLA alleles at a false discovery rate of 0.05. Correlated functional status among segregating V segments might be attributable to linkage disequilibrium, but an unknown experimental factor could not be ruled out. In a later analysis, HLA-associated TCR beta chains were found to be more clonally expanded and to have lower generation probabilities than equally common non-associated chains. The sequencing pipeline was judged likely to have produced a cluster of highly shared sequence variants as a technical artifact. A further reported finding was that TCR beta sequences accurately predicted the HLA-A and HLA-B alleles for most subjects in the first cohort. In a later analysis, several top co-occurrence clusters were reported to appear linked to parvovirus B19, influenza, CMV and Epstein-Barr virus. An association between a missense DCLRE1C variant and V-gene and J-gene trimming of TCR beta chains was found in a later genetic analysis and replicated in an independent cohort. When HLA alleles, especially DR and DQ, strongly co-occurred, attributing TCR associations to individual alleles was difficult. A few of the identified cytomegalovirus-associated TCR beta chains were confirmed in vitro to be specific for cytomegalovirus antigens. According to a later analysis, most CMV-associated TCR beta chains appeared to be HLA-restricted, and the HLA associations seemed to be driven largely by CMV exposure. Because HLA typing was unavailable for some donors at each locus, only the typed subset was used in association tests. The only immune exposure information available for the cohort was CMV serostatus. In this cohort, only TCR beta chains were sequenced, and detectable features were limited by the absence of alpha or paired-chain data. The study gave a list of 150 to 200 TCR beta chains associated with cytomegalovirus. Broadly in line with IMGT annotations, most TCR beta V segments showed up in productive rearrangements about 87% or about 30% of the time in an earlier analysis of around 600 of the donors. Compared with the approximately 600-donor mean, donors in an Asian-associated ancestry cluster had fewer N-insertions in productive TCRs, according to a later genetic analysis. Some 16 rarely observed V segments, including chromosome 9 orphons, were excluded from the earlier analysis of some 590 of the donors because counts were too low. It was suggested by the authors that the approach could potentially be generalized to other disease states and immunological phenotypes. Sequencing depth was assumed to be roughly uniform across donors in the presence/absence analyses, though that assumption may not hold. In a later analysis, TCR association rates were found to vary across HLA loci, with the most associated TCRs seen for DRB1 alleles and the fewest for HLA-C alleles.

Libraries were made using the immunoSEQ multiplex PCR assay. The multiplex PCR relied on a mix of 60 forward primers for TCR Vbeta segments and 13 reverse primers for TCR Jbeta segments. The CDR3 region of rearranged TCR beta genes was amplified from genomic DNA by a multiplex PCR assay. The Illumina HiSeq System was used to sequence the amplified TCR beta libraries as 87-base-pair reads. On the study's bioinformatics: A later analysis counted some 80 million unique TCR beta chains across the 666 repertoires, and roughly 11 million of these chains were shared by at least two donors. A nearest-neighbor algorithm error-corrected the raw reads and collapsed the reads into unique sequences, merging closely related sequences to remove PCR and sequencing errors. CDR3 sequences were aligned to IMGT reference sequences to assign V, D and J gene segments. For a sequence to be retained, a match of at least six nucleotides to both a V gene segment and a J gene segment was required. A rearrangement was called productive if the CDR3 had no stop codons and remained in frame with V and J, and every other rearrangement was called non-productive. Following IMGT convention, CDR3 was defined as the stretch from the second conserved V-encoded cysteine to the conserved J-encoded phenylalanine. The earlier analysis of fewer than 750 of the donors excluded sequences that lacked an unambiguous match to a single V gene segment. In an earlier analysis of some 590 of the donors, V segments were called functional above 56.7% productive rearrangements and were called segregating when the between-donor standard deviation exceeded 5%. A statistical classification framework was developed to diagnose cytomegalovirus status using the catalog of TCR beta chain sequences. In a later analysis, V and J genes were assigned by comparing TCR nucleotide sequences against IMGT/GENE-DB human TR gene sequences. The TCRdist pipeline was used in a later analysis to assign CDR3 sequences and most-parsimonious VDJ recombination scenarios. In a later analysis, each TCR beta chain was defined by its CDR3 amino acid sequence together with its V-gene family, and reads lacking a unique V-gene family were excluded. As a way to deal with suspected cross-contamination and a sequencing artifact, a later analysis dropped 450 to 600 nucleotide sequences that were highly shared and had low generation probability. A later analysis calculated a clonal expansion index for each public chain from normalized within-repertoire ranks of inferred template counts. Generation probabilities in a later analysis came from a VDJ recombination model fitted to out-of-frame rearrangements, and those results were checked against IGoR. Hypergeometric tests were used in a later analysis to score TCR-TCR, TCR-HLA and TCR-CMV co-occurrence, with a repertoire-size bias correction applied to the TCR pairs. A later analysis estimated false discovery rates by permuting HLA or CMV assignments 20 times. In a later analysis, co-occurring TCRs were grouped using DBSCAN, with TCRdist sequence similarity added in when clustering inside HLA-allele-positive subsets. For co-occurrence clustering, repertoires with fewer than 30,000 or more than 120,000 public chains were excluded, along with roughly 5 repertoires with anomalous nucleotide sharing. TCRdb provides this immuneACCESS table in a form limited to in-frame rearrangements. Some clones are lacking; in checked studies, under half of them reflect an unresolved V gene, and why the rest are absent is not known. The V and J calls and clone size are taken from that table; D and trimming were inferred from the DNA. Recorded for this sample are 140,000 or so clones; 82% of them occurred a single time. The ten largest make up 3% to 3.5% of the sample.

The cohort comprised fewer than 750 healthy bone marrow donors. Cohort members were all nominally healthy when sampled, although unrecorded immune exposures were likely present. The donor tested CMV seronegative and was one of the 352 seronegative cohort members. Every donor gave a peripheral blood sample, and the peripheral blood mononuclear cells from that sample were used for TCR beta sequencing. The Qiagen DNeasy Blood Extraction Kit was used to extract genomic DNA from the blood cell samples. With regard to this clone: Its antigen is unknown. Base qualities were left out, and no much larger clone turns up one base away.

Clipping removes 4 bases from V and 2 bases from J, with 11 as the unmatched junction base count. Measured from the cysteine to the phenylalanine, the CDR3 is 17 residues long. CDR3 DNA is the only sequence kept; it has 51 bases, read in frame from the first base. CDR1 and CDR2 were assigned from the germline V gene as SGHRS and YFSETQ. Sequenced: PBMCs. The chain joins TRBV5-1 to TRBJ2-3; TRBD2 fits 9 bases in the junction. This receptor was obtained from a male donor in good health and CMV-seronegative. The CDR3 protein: CASSPRQRGASTDTQYF. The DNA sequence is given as TGCGCCAGCAGCCCCCGTCAGCGGGGGGCATCCACAGATACGCAGTATTTT.